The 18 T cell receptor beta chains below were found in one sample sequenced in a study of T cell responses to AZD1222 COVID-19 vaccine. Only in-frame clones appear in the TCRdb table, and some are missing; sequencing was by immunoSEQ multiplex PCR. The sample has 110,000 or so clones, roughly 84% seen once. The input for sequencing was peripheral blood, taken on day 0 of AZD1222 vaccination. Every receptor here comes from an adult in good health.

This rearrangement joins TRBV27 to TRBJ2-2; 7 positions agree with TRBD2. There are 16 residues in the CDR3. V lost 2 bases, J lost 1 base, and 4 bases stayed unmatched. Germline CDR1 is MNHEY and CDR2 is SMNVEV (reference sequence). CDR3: CASSLPGGGNTGELFF. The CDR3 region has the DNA TGTGCCAGCAGTTTACCTGGCGGGGGGAACACCGGGGAGCTGTTTTTT.

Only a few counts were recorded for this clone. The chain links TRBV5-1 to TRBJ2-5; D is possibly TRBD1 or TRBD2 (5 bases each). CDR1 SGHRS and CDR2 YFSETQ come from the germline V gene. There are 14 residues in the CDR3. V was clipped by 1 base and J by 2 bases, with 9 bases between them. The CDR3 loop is CASSLRGPQETQYF. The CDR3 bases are TGCGCCAGCAGCTTGCGGGGACCTCAAGAGACCCAGTACTTC.

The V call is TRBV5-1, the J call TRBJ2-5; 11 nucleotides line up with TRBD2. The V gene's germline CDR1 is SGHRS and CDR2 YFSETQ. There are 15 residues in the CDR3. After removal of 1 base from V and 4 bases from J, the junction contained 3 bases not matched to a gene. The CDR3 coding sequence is TGCGCCAGCAGCTTGTTACTAGCGGGAGCAGAGACCCAGTACTTC. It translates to CASSLLLAGAETQYF.

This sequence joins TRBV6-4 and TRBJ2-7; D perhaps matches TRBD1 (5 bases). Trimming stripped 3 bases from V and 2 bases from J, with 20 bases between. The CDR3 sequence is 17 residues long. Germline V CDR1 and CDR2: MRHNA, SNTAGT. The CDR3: CASSEQVGRVDAYEQYV. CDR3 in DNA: TGTGCCAGCAGTGAACAGGTTGGCAGGGTGGACGCCTACGAGCAGTACGTC.

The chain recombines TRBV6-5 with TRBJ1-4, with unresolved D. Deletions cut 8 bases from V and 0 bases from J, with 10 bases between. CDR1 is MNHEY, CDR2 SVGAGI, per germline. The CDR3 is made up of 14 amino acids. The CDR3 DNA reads TGTGCCAGCCGATGGGTTGCAACTAATGAAAAACTGTTTTTT. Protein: CASRWVATNEKLFF.

CDR3: CASSRDRAPYEQYF. The DNA of the CDR3 is TGTGCCAGCAGCAGGGACAGGGCTCCCTACGAGCAGTACTTC. V and J are TRBV2 and TRBJ2-7, with TRBD1 matching over 9 bases. Germline V gene sequence: CDR1 SNHLY, CDR2 FYNNEI. With V trimmed by 6 bases and J by 2 bases, 5 bases remained unmatched. The CDR3 consists of 14 residues.

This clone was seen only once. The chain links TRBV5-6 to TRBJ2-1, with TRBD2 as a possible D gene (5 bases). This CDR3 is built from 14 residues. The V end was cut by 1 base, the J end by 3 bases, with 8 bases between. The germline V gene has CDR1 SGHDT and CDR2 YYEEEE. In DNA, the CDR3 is TGTGCCAGCAGCTTGTTCGGAGGCTACAATGAGCAGTTCTTC. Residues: CASSLFGGYNEQFF.

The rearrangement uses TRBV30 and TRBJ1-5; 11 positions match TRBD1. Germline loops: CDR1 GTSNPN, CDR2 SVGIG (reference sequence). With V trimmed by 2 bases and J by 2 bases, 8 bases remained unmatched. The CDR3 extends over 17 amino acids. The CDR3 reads CAWSPGTGGYRNQPQHF. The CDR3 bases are TGTGCCTGGAGTCCCGGGACAGGGGGGTATCGCAATCAGCCCCAGCATTTT.

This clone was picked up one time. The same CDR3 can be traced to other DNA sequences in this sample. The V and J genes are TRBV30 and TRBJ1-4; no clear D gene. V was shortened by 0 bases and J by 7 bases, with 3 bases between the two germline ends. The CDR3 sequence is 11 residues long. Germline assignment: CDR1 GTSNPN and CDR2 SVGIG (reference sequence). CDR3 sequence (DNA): TGTGCCTGGAGTGTCGGTGAAAAACTGTTTTTT. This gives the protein CAWSVGEKLFF. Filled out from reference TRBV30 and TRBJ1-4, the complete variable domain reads SQTIHQWPATLVQPVGSPLSLECTVEGTSNPNLYWYRQAAGRGLQLLFYSVGIGQISSEVPQNLSASRPQDRQFILSSKKLLLSDSGFYLCAWSVGEKLFFGSGTQLSVL.

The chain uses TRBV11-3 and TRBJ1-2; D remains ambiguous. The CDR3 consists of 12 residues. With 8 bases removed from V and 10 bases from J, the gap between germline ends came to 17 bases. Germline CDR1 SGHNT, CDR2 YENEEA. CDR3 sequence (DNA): TGTGCCAGCTCTCTTAGAACAAGCTACTACACCTTC. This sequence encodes CASSLRTSYYTF.

The CDR3 reads CASSPSKGQPQHF. The CDR3 DNA reads TGTGCCAGCAGCCCGTCCAAGGGGCAGCCCCAGCATTTT. The rearrangement uses TRBV5-6 and TRBJ1-5; D possibly corresponds to TRBD1 (5 bases). CDR3 length: 13 amino acids. V was trimmed by 4 bases and J by 7 bases, leaving 12 bases between them. Germline-derived CDR1 and CDR2 are SGHDT and YYEEEE.

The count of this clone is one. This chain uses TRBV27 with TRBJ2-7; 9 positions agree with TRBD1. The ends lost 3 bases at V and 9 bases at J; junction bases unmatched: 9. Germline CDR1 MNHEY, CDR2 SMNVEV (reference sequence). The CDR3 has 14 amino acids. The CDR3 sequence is CASSFRTGEVGQYF. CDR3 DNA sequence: TGTGCCAGCAGTTTTCGGACAGGGGAGGTTGGGCAGTACTTC.

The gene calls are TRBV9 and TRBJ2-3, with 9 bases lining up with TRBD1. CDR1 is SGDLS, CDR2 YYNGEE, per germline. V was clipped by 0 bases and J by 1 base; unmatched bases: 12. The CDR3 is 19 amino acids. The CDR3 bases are TGTGCCAGCAGCGTAGGTTCCGGACAGGGGAGAAGGGGCACAGATACGCAGTATTTT. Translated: CASSVGSGQGRRGTDTQYF.

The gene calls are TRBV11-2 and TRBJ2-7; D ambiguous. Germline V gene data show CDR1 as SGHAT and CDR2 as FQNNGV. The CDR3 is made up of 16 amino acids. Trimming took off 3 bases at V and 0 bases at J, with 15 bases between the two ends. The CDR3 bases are TGTGCCAGCAGCTTGGCGACGTTTGGGTTCTCCTACGAGCAGTACGTC. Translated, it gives CASSLATFGFSYEQYV.

CDR3 coding DNA: TGCGCCAGCAGCCCCGGACACGGTAATGAAAAACTGTTTTTT. The encoded protein is CASSPGHGNEKLFF. V and J are TRBV5-1 and TRBJ1-4, with D perhaps TRBD1 (5 bases). The CDR3 is made up of 14 amino acids. Germline V lookup: CDR1 SGHRS, CDR2 YFSETQ. Trimming removed 4 bases from V and 4 bases from J, with 11 bases in between.

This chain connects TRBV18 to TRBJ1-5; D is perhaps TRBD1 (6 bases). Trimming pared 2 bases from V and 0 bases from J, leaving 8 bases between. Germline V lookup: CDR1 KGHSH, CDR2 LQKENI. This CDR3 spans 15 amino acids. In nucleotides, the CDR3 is TGTGCCAGCTCACCAGGGACACTTAGCAATCAGCCCCAGCATTTT. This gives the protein CASSPGTLSNQPQHF.

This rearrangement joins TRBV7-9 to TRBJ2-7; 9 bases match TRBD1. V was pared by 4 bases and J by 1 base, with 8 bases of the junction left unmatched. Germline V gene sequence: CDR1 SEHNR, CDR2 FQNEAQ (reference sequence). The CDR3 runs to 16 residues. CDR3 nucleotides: TGTGCCAGCAGCTCGCCGGGACAGGGAAAATCCTACGAGCAGTACTTC. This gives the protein CASSSPGQGKSYEQYF.

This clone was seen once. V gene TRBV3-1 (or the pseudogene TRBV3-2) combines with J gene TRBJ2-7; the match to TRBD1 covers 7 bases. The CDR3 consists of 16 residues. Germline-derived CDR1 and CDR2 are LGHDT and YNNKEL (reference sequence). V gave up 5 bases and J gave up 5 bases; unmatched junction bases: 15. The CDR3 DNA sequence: TGTGCCAGCAGCTTACCCTCGGGACAGCTTGTACACGAGCAGTACTTC. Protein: CASSLPSGQLVHEQYF.